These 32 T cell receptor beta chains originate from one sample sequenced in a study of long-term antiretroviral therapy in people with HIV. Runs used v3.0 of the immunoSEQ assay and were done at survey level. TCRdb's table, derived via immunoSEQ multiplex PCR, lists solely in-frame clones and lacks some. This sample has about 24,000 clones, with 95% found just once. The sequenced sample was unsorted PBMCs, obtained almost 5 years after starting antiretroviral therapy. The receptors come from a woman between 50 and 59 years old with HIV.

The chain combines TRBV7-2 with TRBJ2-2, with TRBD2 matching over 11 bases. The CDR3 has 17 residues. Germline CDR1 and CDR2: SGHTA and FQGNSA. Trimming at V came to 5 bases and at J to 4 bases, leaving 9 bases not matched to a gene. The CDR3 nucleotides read TGTGCCAGCAGCCAGGTAGCGGGAGGGCCAGTCACCGGGGAGCTGTTTTTT. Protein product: CASSQVAGGPVTGELFF.

The CDR3 sequence is CASSEYSYEQYF. The DNA for the CDR3 is TGTGCCAGCAGTGAATATAGCTACGAGCAGTACTTC. This sequence joins TRBV6-1 and TRBJ2-7; D remains unclear. CDR1 and CDR2 (germline): MNHNS, SASEGT. V was trimmed by 2 bases and J by 3 bases, leaving 5 bases between them. This CDR3 has 12 residues.

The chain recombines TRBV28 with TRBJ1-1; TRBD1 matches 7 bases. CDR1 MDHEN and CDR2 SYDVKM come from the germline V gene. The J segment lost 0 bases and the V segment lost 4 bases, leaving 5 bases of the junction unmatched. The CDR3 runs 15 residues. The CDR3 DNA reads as TGTGCCAGCAGTTATACAGGGGCTATGAACACTGAAGCTTTCTTT. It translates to CASSYTGAMNTEAFF.

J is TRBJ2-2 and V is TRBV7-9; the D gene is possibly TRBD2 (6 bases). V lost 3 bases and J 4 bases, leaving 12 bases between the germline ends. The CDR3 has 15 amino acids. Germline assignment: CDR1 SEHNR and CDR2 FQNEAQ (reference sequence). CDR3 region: CASSLPPSVTGELFF. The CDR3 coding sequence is TGTGCCAGCAGCTTGCCTCCTAGCGTCACCGGGGAGCTGTTTTTT.

The CDR3 sequence: CASLRGDNTEAFF. The CDR3 DNA follows: TGTGCCAGCTTAAGGGGCGATAACACTGAAGCTTTCTTT. The chain couples TRBV19 to TRBJ1-1; D is possibly TRBD1 (5 bases). Germline values: CDR1 LNHDA, CDR2 SQIVND (reference sequence). V dropped 9 bases and J dropped 2 bases, with 13 bases sitting between them. This CDR3 is built from 13 residues.

The CDR3 reads CASSFSIYNEQFF. The CDR3 nucleotides read TGTGCCAGCAGTTTTTCTATTTACAATGAGCAGTTCTTC. V usage is TRBV28 and J usage is TRBJ2-1; D unresolved. The V gene's germline CDR1 is MDHEN and CDR2 SYDVKM. The V end was cut by 3 bases, the J end by 4 bases, with 7 bases between. The length of the CDR3 is 13 residues.

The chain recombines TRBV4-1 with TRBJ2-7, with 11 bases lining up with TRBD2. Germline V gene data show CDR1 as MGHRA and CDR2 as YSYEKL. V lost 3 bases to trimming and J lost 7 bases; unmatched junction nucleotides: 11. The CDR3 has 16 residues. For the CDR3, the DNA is TGCGCCAGCAGCCACAGGCTACTAGCGGGAGTCGGAGAGCAGTACTTC. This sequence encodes CASSHRLLAGVGEQYF.

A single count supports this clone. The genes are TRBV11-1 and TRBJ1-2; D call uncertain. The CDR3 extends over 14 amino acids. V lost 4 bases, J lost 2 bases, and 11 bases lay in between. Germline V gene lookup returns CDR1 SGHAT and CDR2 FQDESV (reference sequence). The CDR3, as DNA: TGTGCCAGCAGCTGGCGGACGGCAAACTATGGCTACACCTTC. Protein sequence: CASSWRTANYGYTF.

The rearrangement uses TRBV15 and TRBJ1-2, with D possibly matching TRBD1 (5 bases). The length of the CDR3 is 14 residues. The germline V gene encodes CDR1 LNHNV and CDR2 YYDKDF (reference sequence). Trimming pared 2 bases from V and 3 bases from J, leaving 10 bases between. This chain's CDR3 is CATSRSPGDYGYTF. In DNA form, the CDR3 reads TGTGCCACCAGCAGATCCCCGGGGGACTATGGCTACACCTTC.

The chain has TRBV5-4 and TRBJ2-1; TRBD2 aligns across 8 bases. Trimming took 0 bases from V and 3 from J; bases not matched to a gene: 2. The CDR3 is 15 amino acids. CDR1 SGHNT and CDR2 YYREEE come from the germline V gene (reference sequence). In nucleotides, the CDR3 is TGTGCCAGCAGCTTGGGGACTAGCTACTACAATGAGCAGTTCTTC. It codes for CASSLGTSYYNEQFF.

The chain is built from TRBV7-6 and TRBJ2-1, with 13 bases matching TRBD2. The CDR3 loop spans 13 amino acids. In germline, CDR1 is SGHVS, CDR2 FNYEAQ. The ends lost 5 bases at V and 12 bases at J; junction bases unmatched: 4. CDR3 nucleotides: TGTGCCAGCAGCCCCGGGACTAGCGGGGTGCAGTTCTTC. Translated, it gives CASSPGTSGVQFF.

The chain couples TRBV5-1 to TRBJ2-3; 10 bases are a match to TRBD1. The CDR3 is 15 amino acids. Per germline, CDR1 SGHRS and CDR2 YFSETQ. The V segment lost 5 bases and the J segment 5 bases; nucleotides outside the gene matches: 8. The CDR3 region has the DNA TGCGCCAGCAGGGGAGGCGGACAGGGGGAAGATACGCAGTATTTT. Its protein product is CASRGGGQGEDTQYF.

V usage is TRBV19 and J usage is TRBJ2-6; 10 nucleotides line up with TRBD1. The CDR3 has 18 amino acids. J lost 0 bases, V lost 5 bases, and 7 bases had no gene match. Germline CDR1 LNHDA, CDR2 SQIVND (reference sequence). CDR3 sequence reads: CASSPGQGRLSGANVLTF. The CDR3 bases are TGTGCCAGTAGTCCGGGACAGGGGAGACTCTCTGGGGCCAACGTCCTGACTTTC. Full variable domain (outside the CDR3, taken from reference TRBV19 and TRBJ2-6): DGGITQSPKYLFRKEGQNVTLSCEQNLNHDAMYWYRQDPGQGLRLIYYSQIVNDFQKGDIAEGYSVSREKKESFPLTVTSAQKNPTAFYLCASSPGQGRLSGANVLTFGAGSRLTVL.

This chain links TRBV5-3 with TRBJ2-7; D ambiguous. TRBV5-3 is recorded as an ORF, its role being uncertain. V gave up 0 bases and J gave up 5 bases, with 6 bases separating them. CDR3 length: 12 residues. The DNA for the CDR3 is TGTGCCAGAAGCTTGGTAGTGAACGAGCAGTACTTC. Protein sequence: CARSLVVNEQYF.

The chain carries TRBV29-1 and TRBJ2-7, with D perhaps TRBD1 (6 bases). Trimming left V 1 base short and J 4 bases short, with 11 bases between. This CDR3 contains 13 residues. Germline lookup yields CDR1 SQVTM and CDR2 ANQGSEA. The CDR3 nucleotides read TGCAGCGTTGAAGCGAGGGGGACATACGAGCAGTACTTC. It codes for CSVEARGTYEQYF.

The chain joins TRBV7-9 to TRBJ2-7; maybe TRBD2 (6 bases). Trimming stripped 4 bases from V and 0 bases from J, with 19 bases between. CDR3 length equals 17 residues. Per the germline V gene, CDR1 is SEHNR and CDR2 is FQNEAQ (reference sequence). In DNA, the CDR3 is TGTGCCAGCAGCTACCCCGACGGGGGAAGTTACTCCTACGAGCAGTACTTC. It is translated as CASSYPDGGSYSYEQYF.

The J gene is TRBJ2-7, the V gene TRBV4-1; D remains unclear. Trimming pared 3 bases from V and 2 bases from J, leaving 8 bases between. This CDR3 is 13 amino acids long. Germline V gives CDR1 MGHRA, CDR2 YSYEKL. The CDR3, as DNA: TGCGCCAGCAGCCATTCGGGTACCTACGAGCAGTACTTC. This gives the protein CASSHSGTYEQYF.

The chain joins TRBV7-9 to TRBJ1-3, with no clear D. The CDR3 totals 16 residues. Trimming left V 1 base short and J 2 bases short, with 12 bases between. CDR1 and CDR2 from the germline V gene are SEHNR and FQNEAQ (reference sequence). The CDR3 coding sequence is TGTGCCAGCAGCTTAGTTTTCACAACTCCTGGAAACACCATATATTTT. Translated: CASSLVFTTPGNTIYF.

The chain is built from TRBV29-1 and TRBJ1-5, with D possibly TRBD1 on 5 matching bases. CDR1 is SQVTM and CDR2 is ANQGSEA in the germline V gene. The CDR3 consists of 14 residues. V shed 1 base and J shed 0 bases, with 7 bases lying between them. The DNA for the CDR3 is TGCAGCGTTGAAGGGGGGTCTAGCAATCAGCCCCAGCATTTT. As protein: CSVEGGSSNQPQHF. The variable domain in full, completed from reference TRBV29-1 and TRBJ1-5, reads SAVISQKPSRDICQRGTSLTIQCQVDSQVTMMFWYRQQPGQSLTLIATANQGSEATYESGFVIDKFPISRPNLTFSTLTVSNMSPEDSSIYLCSVEGGSSNQPQHFGDGTRLSIL.

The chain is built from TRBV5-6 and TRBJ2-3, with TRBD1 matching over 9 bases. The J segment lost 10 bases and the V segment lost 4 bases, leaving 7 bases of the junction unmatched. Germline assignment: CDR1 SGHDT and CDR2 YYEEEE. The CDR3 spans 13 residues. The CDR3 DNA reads TGTGCCAGCAGCAAACCGGGACAGGGAGCGCAGTATTTT. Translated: CASSKPGQGAQYF. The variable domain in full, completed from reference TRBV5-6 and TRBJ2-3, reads DAGVTQSPTHLIKTRGQQVTLRCSPKSGHDTVSWYQQALGQGPQFIFQYYEEEERQRGNFPDRFSGHQFPNYSSELNVNALLLGDSALYLCASSKPGQGAQYFGPGTRLTVL.

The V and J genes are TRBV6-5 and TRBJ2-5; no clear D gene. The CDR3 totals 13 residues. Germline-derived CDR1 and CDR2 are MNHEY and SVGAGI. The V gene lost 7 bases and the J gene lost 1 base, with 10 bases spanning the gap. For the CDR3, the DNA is TGTGCCAGCACCCCGGTCGGCCAAGAGACCCAGTACTTC. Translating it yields CASTPVGQETQYF.

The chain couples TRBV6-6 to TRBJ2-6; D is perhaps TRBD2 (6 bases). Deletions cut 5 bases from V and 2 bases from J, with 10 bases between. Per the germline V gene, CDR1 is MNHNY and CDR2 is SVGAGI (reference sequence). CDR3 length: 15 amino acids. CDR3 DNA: TGTGCCAGCAGTCATAGGGAGGCTGGGGCCAACGTCCTGACTTTC. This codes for CASSHREAGANVLTF.

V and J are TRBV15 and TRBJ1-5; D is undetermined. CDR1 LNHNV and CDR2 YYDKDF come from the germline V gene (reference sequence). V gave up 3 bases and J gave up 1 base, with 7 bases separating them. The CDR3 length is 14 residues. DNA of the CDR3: TGTGCCACCAGCAGCGCCGGCAGCAATCAGCCCCAGCATTTT. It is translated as CATSSAGSNQPQHF.

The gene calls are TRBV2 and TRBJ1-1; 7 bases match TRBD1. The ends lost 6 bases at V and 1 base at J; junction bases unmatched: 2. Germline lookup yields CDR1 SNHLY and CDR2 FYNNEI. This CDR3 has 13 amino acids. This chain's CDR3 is CASSGTANTEAFF. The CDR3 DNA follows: TGTGCCAGCAGCGGGACAGCGAACACTGAAGCTTTCTTT.

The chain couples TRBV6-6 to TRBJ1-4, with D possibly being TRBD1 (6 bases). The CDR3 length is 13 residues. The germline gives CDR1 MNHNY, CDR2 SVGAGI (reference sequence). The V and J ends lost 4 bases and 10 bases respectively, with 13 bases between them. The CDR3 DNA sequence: TGTGCCAGCAGTTTCCGACAGGAGGGAAAACTGTTTTTT. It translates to CASSFRQEGKLFF.

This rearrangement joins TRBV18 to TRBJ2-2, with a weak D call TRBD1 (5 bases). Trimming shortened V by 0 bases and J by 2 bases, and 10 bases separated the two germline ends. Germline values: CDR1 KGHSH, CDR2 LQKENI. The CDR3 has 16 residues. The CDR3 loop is CASSPPGRGNTGELFF. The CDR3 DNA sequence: TGTGCCAGCTCACCACCCGGAAGGGGTAACACCGGGGAGCTGTTTTTT.

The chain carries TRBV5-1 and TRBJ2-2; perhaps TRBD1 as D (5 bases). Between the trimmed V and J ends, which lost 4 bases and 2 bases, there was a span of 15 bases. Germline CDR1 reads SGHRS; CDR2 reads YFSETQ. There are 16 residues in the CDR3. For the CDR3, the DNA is TGCGCCAGCAGCCTCGACAGCCTAGTTAACACCGGGGAGCTGTTTTTT. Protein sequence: CASSLDSLVNTGELFF.

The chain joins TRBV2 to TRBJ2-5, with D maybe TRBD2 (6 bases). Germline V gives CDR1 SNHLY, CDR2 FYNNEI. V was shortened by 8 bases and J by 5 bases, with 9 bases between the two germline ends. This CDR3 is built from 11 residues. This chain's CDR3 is CASGRPETQYF. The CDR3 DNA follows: TGTGCCAGCGGGAGGCCCGAGACCCAGTACTTC.

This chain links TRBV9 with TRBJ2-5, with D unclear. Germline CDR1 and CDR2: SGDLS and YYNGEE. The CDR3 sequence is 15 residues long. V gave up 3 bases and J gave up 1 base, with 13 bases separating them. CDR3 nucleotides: TGTGCCAGCAGCGGGGAACGACACTTCCAAGAGACCCAGTACTTC. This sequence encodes CASSGERHFQETQYF. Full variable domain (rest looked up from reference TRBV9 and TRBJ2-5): DSGVTQTPKHLITATGQRVTLRCSPRSGDLSVYWYQQSLDQGLQFLIQYYNGEERAKGNILERFSAQQFPDLHSELNLSSLELGDSALYFCASSGERHFQETQYFGPGTRLLVL.

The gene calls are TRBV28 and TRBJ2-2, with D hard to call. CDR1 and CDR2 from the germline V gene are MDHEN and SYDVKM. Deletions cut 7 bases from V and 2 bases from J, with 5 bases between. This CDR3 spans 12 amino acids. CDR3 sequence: CASNRNTGELFF. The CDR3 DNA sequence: TGTGCCAGCAATCGAAACACCGGGGAGCTGTTTTTT.

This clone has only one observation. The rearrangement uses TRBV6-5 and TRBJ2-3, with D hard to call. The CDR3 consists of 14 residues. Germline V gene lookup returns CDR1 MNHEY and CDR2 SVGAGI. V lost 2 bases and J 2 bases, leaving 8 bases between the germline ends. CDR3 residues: CASSYGKATDTQYF. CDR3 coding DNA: TGTGCCAGCAGTTACGGGAAAGCCACAGATACGCAGTATTTT.

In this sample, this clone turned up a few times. Here the CDR3 DNA reads TGTGCCAGCAACGGGGGCTCCTCTTTTGGTCAGCCCCAGCATTTT. Protein: CASNGGSSFGQPQHF. The chain employs TRBV27 and TRBJ1-5, with a tentative D call TRBD1 (6 bases). The CDR3 extends over 15 amino acids. CDR1 is MNHEY and CDR2 is SMNVEV in the germline V gene (reference sequence). V lost 7 bases and J 6 bases, leaving 19 bases between the germline ends.